This TCR beta chain was documented in a study of T cells in Graves' hyperthyroidism and ophthalmopathy. There were TCR beta CDR3 regions amplified from RNA transcripts. Primed by the HTBI set, a first-round RT-PCR was run on the TCR CDR3. TCRdb independently ran MiXCR on the multiplex PCR reads; one entry per CDR3 protein. Among 480,000 or so distinct CDR3 sequences listed, 40% to 50% were seen once. The CDR3 runs 13 residues. Looked up from germline, CDR1 is SQVTM and CDR2 is ANQGSEA. V shed 8 bases, J shed 4 bases, and the junction held 4 bases outside the gene matches. Uncontrolled infection, other autoimmune disease, pregnancy or lactation excluded patients. Every diagnosis used clinical symptoms, serum thyroxine and TRAb, thyroid ultrasound and orbital computed tomography. General study findings and limits: Clonotypes that were expanded in thyroid above 0.001 mostly appeared in blood too. Model predictions of ophthalmopathy came a median around 6.5 months before onset.

Remarks on this clonotype: What it recognizes is unknown.

This chain connects TRBV29-1 to TRBJ2-2; 10 nucleotides agree with TRBD1. The TCR originated in an adult woman with Graves' disease, either hyperthyroidism or ophthalmopathy (not recorded which). Source material: peripheral blood or thyroid tissue (not recorded which). CDR3 region: CSSRQGATGELFF. The CDR3 coding sequence is TGCAGCTCCAGACAGGGGGCCACCGGGGAGCTGTTTTTT.